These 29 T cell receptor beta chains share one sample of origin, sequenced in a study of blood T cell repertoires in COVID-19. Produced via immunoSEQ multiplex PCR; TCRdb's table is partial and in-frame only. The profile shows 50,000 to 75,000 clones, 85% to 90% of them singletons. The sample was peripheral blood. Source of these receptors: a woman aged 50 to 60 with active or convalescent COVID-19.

CDR3 nucleotide sequence: TGTGCCAGCAGTTTACAAGCTGGCAGGGTTGATTCACCCCTCCACTTT. It specifies CASSLQAGRVDSPLHF. The chain links TRBV27 to TRBJ1-6; a weak D match, TRBD1 (5 bases). V lost 2 bases and J 8 bases, leaving 16 bases between the germline ends. CDR3 length: 16 amino acids. In germline, CDR1 is MNHEY, CDR2 SMNVEV (reference sequence).

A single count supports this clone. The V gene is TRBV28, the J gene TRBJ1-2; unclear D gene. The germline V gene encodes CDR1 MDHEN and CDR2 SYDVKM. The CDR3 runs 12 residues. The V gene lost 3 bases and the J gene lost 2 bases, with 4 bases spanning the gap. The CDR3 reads CASSFQNYGYTF. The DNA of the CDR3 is TGTGCCAGCAGTTTTCAGAACTATGGCTACACCTTC.

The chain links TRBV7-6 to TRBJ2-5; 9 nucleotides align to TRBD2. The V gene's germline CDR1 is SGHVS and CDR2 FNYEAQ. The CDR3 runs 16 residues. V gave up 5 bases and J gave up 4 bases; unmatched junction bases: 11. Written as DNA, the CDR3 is TGTGCCAGCAGCCCGATAGCGGGAGCGAGAGGAGAGACCCAGTACTTC. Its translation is CASSPIAGARGETQYF.

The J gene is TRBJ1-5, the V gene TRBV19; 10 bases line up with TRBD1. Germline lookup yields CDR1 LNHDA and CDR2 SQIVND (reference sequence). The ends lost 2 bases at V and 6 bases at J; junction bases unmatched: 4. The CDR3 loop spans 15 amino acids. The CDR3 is CASSIIWDRGQPQHF. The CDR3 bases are TGTGCCAGTAGTATAATCTGGGACAGGGGTCAGCCCCAGCATTTT.

CDR3 nucleotides: TGCGCCAGCAGTGAGTCTGGCACTATGTACGAGCAGTACTTC. Translating gives CASSESGTMYEQYF. The rearrangement joins TRBV10-1 to TRBJ2-7; D gene unclear. Germline V gene data show CDR1 as WNHNN and CDR2 as SYGVQD (reference sequence). The CDR3 length is 14 residues. The V end lost 0 bases, the J end lost 4 bases, and 10 bases lay between the germline ends.

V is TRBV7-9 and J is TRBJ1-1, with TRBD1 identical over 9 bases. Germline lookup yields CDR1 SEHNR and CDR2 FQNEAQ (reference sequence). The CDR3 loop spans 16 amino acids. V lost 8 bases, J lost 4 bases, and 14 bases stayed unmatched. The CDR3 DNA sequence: TGTGCCAGCCCAACCGATTGGGACAGGGATCTCACTGAAGCTTTCTTT. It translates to CASPTDWDRDLTEAFF.

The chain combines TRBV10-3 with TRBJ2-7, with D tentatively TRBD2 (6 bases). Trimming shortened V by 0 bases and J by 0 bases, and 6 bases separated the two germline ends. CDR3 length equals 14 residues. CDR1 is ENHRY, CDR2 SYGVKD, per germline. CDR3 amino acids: CAISESGSSYEQYF. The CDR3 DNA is TGTGCCATCAGTGAGTCCGGGAGCTCCTACGAGCAGTACTTC.

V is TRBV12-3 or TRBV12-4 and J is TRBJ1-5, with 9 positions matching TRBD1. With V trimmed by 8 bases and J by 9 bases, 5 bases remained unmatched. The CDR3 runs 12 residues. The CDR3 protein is CASGTGQGPQHF. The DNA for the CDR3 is TGTGCCAGCGGGACAGGGCAGGGGCCCCAGCATTTT.

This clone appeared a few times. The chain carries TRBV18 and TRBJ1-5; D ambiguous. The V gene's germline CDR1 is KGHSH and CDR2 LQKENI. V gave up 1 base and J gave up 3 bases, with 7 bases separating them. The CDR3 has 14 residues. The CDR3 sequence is CASSPLSYNQPQHF. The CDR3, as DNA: TGTGCCAGCTCACCACTGTCGTACAATCAGCCCCAGCATTTT.

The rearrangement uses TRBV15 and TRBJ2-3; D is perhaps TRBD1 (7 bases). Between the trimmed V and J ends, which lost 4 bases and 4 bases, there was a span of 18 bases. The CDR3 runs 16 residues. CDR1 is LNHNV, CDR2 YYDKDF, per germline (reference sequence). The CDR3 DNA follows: TGTGCCACCAGCACTAGACAGGGAGGAAGGGCAGATACGCAGTATTTT. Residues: CATSTRQGGRADTQYF.

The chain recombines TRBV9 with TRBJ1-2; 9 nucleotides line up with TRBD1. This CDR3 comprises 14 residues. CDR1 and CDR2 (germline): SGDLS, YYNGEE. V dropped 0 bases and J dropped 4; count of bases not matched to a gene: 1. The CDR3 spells CASSVEGQGYGYTF. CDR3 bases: TGTGCCAGCAGCGTAGAGGGACAGGGCTATGGCTACACCTTC.

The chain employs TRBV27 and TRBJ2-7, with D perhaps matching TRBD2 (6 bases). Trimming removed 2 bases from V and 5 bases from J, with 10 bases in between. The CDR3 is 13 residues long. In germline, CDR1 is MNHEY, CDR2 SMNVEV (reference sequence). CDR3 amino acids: CASSLGGWNEQYF. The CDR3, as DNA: TGTGCCAGCAGTTTAGGAGGGTGGAACGAGCAGTACTTC.

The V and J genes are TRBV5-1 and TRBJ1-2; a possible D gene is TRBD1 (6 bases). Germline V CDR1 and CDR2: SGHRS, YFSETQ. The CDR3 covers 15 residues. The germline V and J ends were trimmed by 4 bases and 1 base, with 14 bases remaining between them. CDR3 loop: CASSLTGGINYGYTF. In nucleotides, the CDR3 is TGCGCCAGCAGCCTGACAGGCGGCATTAACTATGGCTACACCTTC.

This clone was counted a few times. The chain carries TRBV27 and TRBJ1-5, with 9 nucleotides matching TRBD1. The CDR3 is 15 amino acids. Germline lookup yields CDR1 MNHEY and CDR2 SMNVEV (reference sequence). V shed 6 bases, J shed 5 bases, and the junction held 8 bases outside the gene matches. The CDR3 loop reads CASSDRGRGDQPQHF. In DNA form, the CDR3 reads TGTGCCAGCAGCGACAGGGGGAGAGGGGATCAGCCCCAGCATTTT.

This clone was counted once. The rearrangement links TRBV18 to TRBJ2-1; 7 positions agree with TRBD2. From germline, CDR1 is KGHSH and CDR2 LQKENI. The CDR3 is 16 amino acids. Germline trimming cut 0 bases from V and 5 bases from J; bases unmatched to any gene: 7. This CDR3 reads CASSPPSSGTNNEQFF. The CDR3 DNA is TGTGCCAGCTCACCACCGTCTAGTGGGACTAACAATGAGCAGTTCTTC.

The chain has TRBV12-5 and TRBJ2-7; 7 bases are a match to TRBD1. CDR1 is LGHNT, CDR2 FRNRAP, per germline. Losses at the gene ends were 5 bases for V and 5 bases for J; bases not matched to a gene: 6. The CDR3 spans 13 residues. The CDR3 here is CASGPYRGNEQYF. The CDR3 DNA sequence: TGTGCTAGTGGTCCGTACAGGGGAAACGAGCAGTACTTC.

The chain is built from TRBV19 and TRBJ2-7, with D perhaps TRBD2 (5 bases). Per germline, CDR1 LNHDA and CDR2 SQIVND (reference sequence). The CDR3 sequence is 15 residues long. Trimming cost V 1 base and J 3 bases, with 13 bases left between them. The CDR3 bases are TGTGCCAGTAGTATAGTCGCGGGTGAGAACTACGAGCAGTACTTC. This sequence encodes CASSIVAGENYEQYF.

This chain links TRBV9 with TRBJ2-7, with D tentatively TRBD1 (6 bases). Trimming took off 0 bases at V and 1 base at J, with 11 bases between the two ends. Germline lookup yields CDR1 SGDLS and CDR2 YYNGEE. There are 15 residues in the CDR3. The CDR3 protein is CASSVGTGHSYEQYF. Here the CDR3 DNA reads TGTGCCAGCAGCGTAGGTACAGGGCATTCCTACGAGCAGTACTTC.

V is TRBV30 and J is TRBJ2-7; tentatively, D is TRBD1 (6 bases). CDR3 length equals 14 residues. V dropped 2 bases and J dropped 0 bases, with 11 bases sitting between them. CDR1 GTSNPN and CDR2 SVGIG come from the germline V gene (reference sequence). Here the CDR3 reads CAWSTGLSSYEQYF. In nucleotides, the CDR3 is TGTGCCTGGAGTACAGGGCTAAGCTCCTACGAGCAGTACTTC.

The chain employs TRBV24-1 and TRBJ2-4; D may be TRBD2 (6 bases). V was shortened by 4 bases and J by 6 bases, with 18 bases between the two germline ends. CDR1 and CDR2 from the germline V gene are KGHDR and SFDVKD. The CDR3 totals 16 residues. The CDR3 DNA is TGTGCCACCAGTGACACGTTTCGGGGGTTCGGAAACATTCAGTACTTC. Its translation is CATSDTFRGFGNIQYF.

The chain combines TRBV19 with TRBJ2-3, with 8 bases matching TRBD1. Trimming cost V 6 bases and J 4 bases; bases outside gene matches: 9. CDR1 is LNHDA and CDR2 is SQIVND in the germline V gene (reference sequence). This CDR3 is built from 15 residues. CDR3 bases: TGTGCCAGTAGACCTCTCGACAGGGGCTCAGATACGCAGTATTTT. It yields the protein CASRPLDRGSDTQYF.

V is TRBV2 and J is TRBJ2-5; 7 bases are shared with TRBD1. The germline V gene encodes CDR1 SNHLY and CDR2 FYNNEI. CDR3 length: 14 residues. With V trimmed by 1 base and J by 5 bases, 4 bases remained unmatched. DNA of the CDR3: TGTGCCAGCAGTGAAGGACAGACAGGGGAGACCCAGTACTTC. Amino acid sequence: CASSEGQTGETQYF.

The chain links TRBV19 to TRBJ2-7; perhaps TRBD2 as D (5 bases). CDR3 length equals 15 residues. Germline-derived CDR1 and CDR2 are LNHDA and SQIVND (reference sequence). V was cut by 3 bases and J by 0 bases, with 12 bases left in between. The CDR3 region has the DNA TGTGCCAGTAGTATGGCCGGTCTAGCCTCCTACGAGCAGTACTTC. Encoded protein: CASSMAGLASYEQYF.

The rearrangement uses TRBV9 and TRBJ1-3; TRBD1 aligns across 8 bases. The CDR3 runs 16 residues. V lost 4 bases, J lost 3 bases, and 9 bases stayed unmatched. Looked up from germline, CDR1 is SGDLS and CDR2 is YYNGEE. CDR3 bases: TGTGCCAGCAGCTCACGCGGACAGGGAAGTGGAAACACCATATATTTT. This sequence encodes CASSSRGQGSGNTIYF.

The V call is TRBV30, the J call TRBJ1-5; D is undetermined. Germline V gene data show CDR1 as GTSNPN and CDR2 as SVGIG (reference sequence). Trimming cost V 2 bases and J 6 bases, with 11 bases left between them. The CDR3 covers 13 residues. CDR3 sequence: CAWSSENSQPQHF. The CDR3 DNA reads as TGTGCCTGGAGTTCCGAAAATAGTCAGCCCCAGCATTTT. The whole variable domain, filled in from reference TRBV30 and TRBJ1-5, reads SQTIHQWPATLVQPVGSPLSLECTVEGTSNPNLYWYRQAAGRGLQLLFYSVGIGQISSEVPQNLSASRPQDRQFILSSKKLLLSDSGFYLCAWSSENSQPQHFGDGTRLSIL.

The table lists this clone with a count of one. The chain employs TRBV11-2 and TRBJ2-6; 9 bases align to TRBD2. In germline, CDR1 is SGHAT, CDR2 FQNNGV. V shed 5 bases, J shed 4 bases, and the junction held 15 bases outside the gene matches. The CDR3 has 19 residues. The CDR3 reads CASSHAGGRLWKGANVLTF. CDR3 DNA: TGTGCCAGCAGCCATGCGGGGGGGCGCCTCTGGAAGGGGGCCAACGTCCTGACTTTC. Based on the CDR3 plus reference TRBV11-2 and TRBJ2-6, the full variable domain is EAGVAQSPRYKIIEKRQSVAFWCNPISGHATLYWYQQILGQGPKLLIQFQNNGVVDDSQLPKDRFSAERLKGVDSTLKIQPAKLEDSAVYLCASSHAGGRLWKGANVLTFGAGSRLTVL.

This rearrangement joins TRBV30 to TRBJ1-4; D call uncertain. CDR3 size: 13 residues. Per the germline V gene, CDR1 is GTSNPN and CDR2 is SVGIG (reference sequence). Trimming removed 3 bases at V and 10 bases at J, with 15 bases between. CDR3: CAWSGSDRGKLFF. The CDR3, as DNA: TGTGCCTGGAGCGGGTCCGATCGAGGAAAACTGTTTTTT.

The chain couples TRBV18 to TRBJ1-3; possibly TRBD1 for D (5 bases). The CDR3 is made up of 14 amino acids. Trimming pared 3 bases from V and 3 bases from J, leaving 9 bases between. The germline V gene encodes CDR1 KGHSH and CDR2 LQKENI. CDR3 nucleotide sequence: TGTGCCAGCTCACCGCAGGGTGGTGGAAACACCATATATTTT. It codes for CASSPQGGGNTIYF.

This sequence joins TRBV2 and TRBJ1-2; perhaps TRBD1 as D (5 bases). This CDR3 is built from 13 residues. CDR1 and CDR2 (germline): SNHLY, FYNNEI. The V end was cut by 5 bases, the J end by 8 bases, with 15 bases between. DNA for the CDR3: TGTGCCAGCAGTCTGAAGGGGCAGATAGGCTACACCTTC. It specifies CASSLKGQIGYTF.